This T cell receptor beta chain came from a study of T cell responses to AZD1222 COVID-19 vaccine. Study findings and constraints: Repertoires were obtained solely post-peak T cell response.

Assay: immunoSEQ multiplex PCR; the TCRdb copy retains only in-frame clones and omits some. Of about 120,000 clones in the sample, approximately 90% were seen once. V lost 6 bases and J 9 bases, leaving 20 bases between the germline ends. The germline V gene encodes CDR1 MNHEY and CDR2 SVGAGI. This CDR3 is built from 14 residues. A word on this clone: Its antigen is not known.

The receptor was derived from an adult who received the AZD1222 COVID-19 vaccine. This chain links TRBV6-5 with TRBJ2-5; D is perhaps TRBD1 (5 bases). The material sequenced was peripheral blood, taken 28 days after the second AZD1222 dose. CDR3: CASSWGTQGAAQYF. As DNA, the CDR3 is TGTGCCAGCAGCTGGGGCACCCAAGGGGCGGCCCAGTACTTC.